The source of this T cell receptor beta chain is a study of CD8 T cells in ankylosing spondylitis. Regarding the study as a whole: A TCR beta motif of several highly homologous variants seemed to mark ankylosing spondylitis blood.

TCRdb processed the 5' RACE reads anew with MiXCR; each CDR3 protein has one entry. The sample shows more than 60,000 distinct CDR3 sequences, 6.2% of them seen only once. The CDR3 has 15 amino acids. CDR1 SGHVS and CDR2 FNYEAQ come from the germline V gene. V was cut by 5 bases and J by 4 bases, with 14 bases left in between. This clonotype was seen repeatedly, ten times or more. The antigen is not known. Sequences were obtained from synovial fluid, either unsorted or a sorted T cell fraction (not recorded which). The sequence derives from a male donor with ankylosing spondylitis. The chain carries TRBV7-6 and TRBJ2-2, with D perhaps being TRBD1 or TRBD2 (5 bases each). The CDR3 loop is CASSPGLGRTGELFF. For the CDR3, the DNA is TGTGCCAGCAGCCCGGGGCTAGGTCGCACCGGGGAGCTGTTTTTT.